A single sample gave rise to the 14 T cell receptor beta chains below, sequenced in a study of blood T cell repertoires in COVID-19. Clones were read by immunoSEQ multiplex PCR, and TCRdb kept only the in-frame ones, dropping some. The data hold over 350,000 clones, with over 75% observed a single time. Sequenced sample: PBMCs or T cells enriched from blood (not recorded which). All receptors come from a woman under 40 with acute COVID-19.

The chain has TRBV9 and TRBJ2-1; D is possibly TRBD1 (6 bases). V dropped 4 bases and J dropped 10 bases, with 15 bases sitting between them. Germline V gene lookup returns CDR1 SGDLS and CDR2 YYNGEE. This CDR3 is built from 13 residues. This CDR3 is CASSSQGRFEQFF. CDR3 DNA sequence: TGTGCCAGCAGCTCACAGGGACGTTTCGAGCAGTTCTTC.

This sequence joins TRBV7-9 and TRBJ2-1; 9 positions match TRBD1. Trimming removed 5 bases from V and 8 bases from J; junction bases left unmatched: 10. CDR1 is SEHNR and CDR2 is FQNEAQ in the germline V gene (reference sequence). This CDR3 region has 15 residues. The CDR3 DNA reads as TGTGCCAGCAGCCGGGACAGGGAGGGTGTCCATGAGCAGTTCTTC. It yields the protein CASSRDREGVHEQFF.

The chain recombines TRBV7-9 with TRBJ1-1, with TRBD1 as a possible D gene (6 bases). The V end lost 3 bases, the J end lost 5 bases, and 7 bases lay between the germline ends. The CDR3 is 12 residues long. In germline, CDR1 is SEHNR, CDR2 FQNEAQ (reference sequence). The CDR3 sequence is CASSLGTTEAFF. The CDR3 coding sequence is TGTGCCAGCAGCTTGGGGACAACTGAAGCTTTCTTT.

This chain joins TRBV2 and TRBJ2-7; TRBD1 agrees at 7 bases. The V and J ends lost 6 bases and 3 bases, in that order; junction bases with no gene match: 8. This CDR3 contains 14 residues. CDR1 is SNHLY, CDR2 FYNNEI, per germline. The CDR3 spells CASRQPGQIYEQYF. CDR3 coding DNA: TGTGCCAGCAGACAGCCGGGACAGATCTACGAGCAGTACTTC. The variable domain in full, completed from reference TRBV2 and TRBJ2-7, reads EPEVTQTPSHQVTQMGQEVILRCVPISNHLYFYWYRQILGQKVEFLVSFYNNEISEKSEIFDDQFSVERPDGSNFTLKIRSTKLEDSAMYFCASRQPGQIYEQYFGPGTRLTVT.

The chain is built from TRBV7-9 and TRBJ2-2; TRBD2 might be the D (5 bases). The CDR3 has 17 amino acids. The V end was cut by 6 bases, the J end by 4 bases, with 21 bases between. Germline CDR1 reads SEHNR; CDR2 reads FQNEAQ (reference sequence). The CDR3 coding sequence is TGTGCCAGCAGTCCTTCGGGTCGGAGGCGAGCCACCGGGGAGCTGTTTTTT. Translation gives CASSPSGRRRATGELFF.

This sequence joins TRBV6-5 and TRBJ2-7; perhaps TRBD1 as D (6 bases). Trimming left V 6 bases short and J 5 bases short, with 11 bases between. Germline CDR1 is MNHEY and CDR2 is SVGAGI. The CDR3 is 12 residues long. The CDR3 loop is CASRFQGHEQYF. Written as DNA, the CDR3 is TGTGCCAGCAGATTCCAGGGGCACGAGCAGTACTTC.

Details on this clone: The sample holds other DNA sequences that translate to the same CDR3. This chain joins TRBV27 and TRBJ1-6; TRBD1 matches at 8 bases. This CDR3 is built from 14 residues. Germline CDR1 reads MNHEY; CDR2 reads SMNVEV (reference sequence). Trimming removed 3 bases from V and 8 bases from J; junction bases left unmatched: 3. The CDR3 spells CASSFDRGYSPLHF. Written as DNA, the CDR3 is TGTGCCAGCAGTTTCGACAGGGGTTATTCACCCCTCCACTTT.

The V and J genes are TRBV7-9 and TRBJ1-2, with D possibly TRBD1 on 5 matching bases. Germline V gene sequence: CDR1 SEHNR, CDR2 FQNEAQ (reference sequence). With 2 bases removed from V and 2 bases from J, the gap between germline ends came to 21 bases. CDR3 length: 18 amino acids. The CDR3 spells CASSLNPGGGTMNYGYTF. In nucleotides, the CDR3 is TGTGCCAGCAGCTTAAATCCTGGCGGGGGGACTATGAACTATGGCTACACCTTC.

This chain uses TRBV7-6 with TRBJ2-7; 11 bases fit TRBD2. There are 15 residues in the CDR3. The germline gives CDR1 SGHVS, CDR2 FNYEAQ. With V trimmed by 7 bases and J by 3 bases, 8 bases remained unmatched. Here the CDR3 reads CASTIGTSGLYEQYF. In DNA form, the CDR3 reads TGTGCCAGCACAATAGGGACTAGCGGACTCTACGAGCAGTACTTC.

The gene calls are TRBV7-9 and TRBJ1-5; 10 bases line up with TRBD1. The trim removed 1 base at V and 5 bases at J, leaving 5 bases unmatched. There are 16 residues in the CDR3. Germline V gene sequence: CDR1 SEHNR, CDR2 FQNEAQ (reference sequence). DNA of the CDR3: TGTGCCAGCAGCTTAGGCTGGGACAGGGGTCATCAGCCCCAGCATTTT. Amino acid sequence: CASSLGWDRGHQPQHF.

The V call is TRBV9, the J call TRBJ2-3, with TRBD2 identical over 9 bases. Germline CDR1 and CDR2: SGDLS and YYNGEE. V was clipped by 3 bases and J by 8 bases; unmatched bases: 10. The CDR3 length is 15 residues. Here the CDR3 DNA reads TGTGCCAGCAGCGCCCCGGGACTAGCCCAGGGTACGCAGTATTTT. Residues: CASSAPGLAQGTQYF.

The CDR3 is CASTRRRDSSYNEQFF. DNA for the CDR3: TGTGCCAGCACCCGACGACGGGATAGCTCCTACAATGAGCAGTTCTTC. V is TRBV7-2 and J is TRBJ2-1, with a possible D match to TRBD2 (5 bases). V lost 7 bases to trimming and J lost 0 bases, with 16 bases between them. Looked up from germline, CDR1 is SGHTA and CDR2 is FQGNSA. The CDR3 spans 16 residues.

CDR3 loop: CASSPTGGPTEKLFF. The CDR3 region has the DNA TGCGCCAGCAGCCCCACAGGGGGCCCAACTGAAAAACTGTTTTTT. V gene TRBV5-1 combines with J gene TRBJ1-4; 9 nucleotides line up with TRBD1. Germline assignment: CDR1 SGHRS and CDR2 YFSETQ. V was clipped by 4 bases and J by 7 bases; unmatched bases: 8. CDR3 length equals 15 residues.

CDR3 loop: CATVGSGGTYNEQFF. The CDR3 region has the DNA TGTGCCACCGTCGGTAGCGGGGGCACCTACAATGAGCAGTTCTTC. The chain has TRBV24-1 and TRBJ2-1; TRBD2 aligns across 9 bases. V lost 9 bases and J lost 2; bases outside the gene matches: 7. The germline CDR1 and CDR2 sequences are KGHDR and SFDVKD. CDR3 length: 15 residues.